These 9 T cell receptor beta chains originate from one sample sequenced in a study of blood T cells in healthy people across ages. Primers used in a second PCR of roughly 7 to 11 cycles were a sample-barcoded 5' primer and a J-beta primer mix. TCRdb ran MiXCR on the 5' RACE reads and lists one entry per CDR3 protein. The sample holds around 1,700,000 distinct CDR3 sequences, about 30% seen once. Sequencing was performed on blood. The source of these receptors is a woman aged 25 to 39 in good health.

The rearrangement uses TRBV5-1 and TRBJ2-2; 8 nucleotides match TRBD1. J lost 4 bases, V lost 4 bases, and 9 bases had no gene match. Germline CDR1 is SGHRS and CDR2 is YFSETQ. This CDR3 has 16 amino acids. The CDR3: CASSAGQVTGTGELFF. The DNA for the CDR3 is TGCGCCAGCAGCGCGGGACAGGTTACGGGCACCGGGGAGCTGTTTTTT. The variable domain in full, completed from reference TRBV5-1 and TRBJ2-2, reads KAGVTQTPRYLIKTRGQQVTLSCSPISGHRSVSWYQQTPGQGLQFLFEYFSETQRNKGNFPGRFSGRQFSNSRSEMNVSTLELGDSALYLCASSAGQVTGTGELFFGEGSRLTVL.

This clonotype has a handful of counts. The chain joins TRBV20-1 to TRBJ2-7; 7 bases are shared with TRBD2. V shed 5 bases, J shed 0 bases, and the junction held 19 bases outside the gene matches. The germline gives CDR1 DFQATT, CDR2 SNEGSKA (reference sequence). The CDR3 is 18 amino acids. The CDR3 is CSAYVASGPLKSSYEQYF. The CDR3 DNA reads as TGCAGTGCTTATGTCGCTAGCGGCCCCTTAAAATCCTCCTACGAGCAGTACTTC.

This clonotype was picked up a small number of times. The chain has TRBV14 and TRBJ2-2, with D possibly being TRBD1 (5 bases). Germline loops: CDR1 SGHDN, CDR2 FVKESK. Trimming removed 5 bases from V and 4 bases from J, with 11 bases in between. This CDR3 has 14 amino acids. The DNA of the CDR3 is TGTGCCAGCAGCTCGCCTAGGGGCACCGGGGAGCTGTTTTTT. Its translation is CASSSPRGTGELFF.

The sample holds many counts of this clonotype. This sequence joins TRBV27 and TRBJ1-2, with D tentatively TRBD1 (6 bases). Germline values: CDR1 MNHEY, CDR2 SMNVEV (reference sequence). There are 13 residues in the CDR3. V lost 5 bases and J 8 bases, leaving 15 bases between the germline ends. The chain's CDR3 is CASSSTGYLGYTF. Here the CDR3 DNA reads TGTGCCAGCAGTAGTACAGGGTATCTCGGCTACACCTTC.

The V call is TRBV9, the J call TRBJ2-7; 10 bases map to TRBD1. CDR1 and CDR2 from the germline V gene are SGDLS and YYNGEE. The V segment lost 2 bases and the J segment 7 bases; nucleotides outside the gene matches: 6. CDR3 length equals 14 residues. The CDR3 is CASSVGTGDWEQYF. CDR3 DNA sequence: TGTGCCAGCAGCGTGGGGACAGGGGATTGGGAGCAGTACTTC.

This clonotype turned up a few times. The rearrangement uses TRBV14 and TRBJ2-1; 8 bases align to TRBD2. This CDR3 has 17 amino acids. Losses at the gene ends were 4 bases for V and 4 bases for J; bases not matched to a gene: 12. CDR1 is SGHDN and CDR2 is FVKESK in the germline V gene. In nucleotides, the CDR3 is TGTGCCAGCAGCCCCCTGGCCGGGAGGGTACCATACAATGAGCAGTTCTTC. Translation gives CASSPLAGRVPYNEQFF.

Many counts were recorded for this clonotype. V gene TRBV24-1 combines with J gene TRBJ2-1, with 10 bases fitting TRBD1. V lost 4 bases and J lost 4; bases outside the gene matches: 6. This CDR3 spans 16 amino acids. CDR1 KGHDR and CDR2 SFDVKD come from the germline V gene. CDR3 nucleotides: TGTGCCACCAGTGACCGGACAGGGGGACGATACAATGAGCAGTTCTTC. This encodes CATSDRTGGRYNEQFF.

This clonotype turned up a few times. This sequence joins TRBV4-2 and TRBJ2-3; 11 positions match TRBD2. Germline loops: CDR1 LGHNA, CDR2 YNFKEQ. The CDR3 is 17 residues long. V trimming: 3 bases; J trimming: 3 bases; junction bases outside the gene matches: 8. This chain's CDR3 is CASSQERLAGYTDTQYF. The DNA of the CDR3 is TGTGCCAGCAGCCAGGAAAGACTAGCGGGGTATACAGATACGCAGTATTTT.

The chain has TRBV18 and TRBJ2-1, with 7 positions matching TRBD1. The germline gives CDR1 KGHSH, CDR2 LQKENI. Trimming removed 10 bases from V and 6 bases from J; junction bases left unmatched: 15. The CDR3 has 15 amino acids. The CDR3 DNA sequence: TGTGCCATCTCTCCTAGACAGGGAGCCGCCAATGAGCAGTTCTTC. Translating gives CAISPRQGAANEQFF.